These T cell receptor beta chains were read from a single sample in a study of Ad26.COV2.S vaccination and SARS-CoV-2 variants. Sequencing was performed with immunoSEQ multiplex PCR; in TCRdb, only in-frame clones are kept and a portion is missing. Found here are about 87,000 clones, 82% of them singletons; the top ten hold 15% to 20%. The material sequenced was peripheral blood, taken after recovery from COVID-19. These TCRs come from a human donor who had recovered from COVID-19. CDR3s leave out the opening cysteine and the closing phenylalanine or tryptophan. The size of a clone is reported for some rows only, either as once, few or many, or as a class for expanded clones.

J gene,V gene,clone size,CDR3 protein
TRBJ1-1,TRBV3-1/TRBV3-2,once,ASRKWNTEAF
TRBJ2-1,TRBV7-9,-,ASSTPGMWGYNEQF
TRBJ1-1,TRBV15,-,ATSSLSGGVSTEAF
TRBJ2-1,TRBV5-4,once,ASSLELAEYNEQF
TRBJ2-1,TRBV5-1,-,ASSLPRSGSRQNEQF
TRBJ2-7,TRBV10-2,-,ASSVRDGSYEQY
TRBJ2-7,TRBV6-5,-,ASWAALSSYEQY
TRBJ2-2,TRBV25-1,-,ASTSTFSEFTGELF
TRBJ2-6,TRBV7-8,-,ASSLVPPSGANVLT
TRBJ2-1,TRBV9,medium-sized,ASSVGGVGSYNEQF
TRBJ2-5,TRBV5-1,-,ASSLAGGPQETQY
TRBJ2-5,TRBV2,-,ASSSRDYQETQY
TRBJ2-7,TRBV4-1,-,ASSGGAGVFEQY
TRBJ1-2,TRBV29-1,-,SVDSGGYT
TRBJ2-7,TRBV10-3,-,AISETLYEQY
TRBJ1-4,TRBV18,-,ASSPATEKLF
TRBJ1-2,TRBV4-2,few,ASSPGQGYGYT
TRBJ1-2,TRBV19,few,ASSSRTGKEGYT
TRBJ2-7,TRBV4-1,once,ASSQPGASHEQY
TRBJ1-5,TRBV5-6,-,ASSLRTKNQPQH
TRBJ2-1,TRBV4-2,-,ASSQASGTEQF
TRBJ1-5,TRBV12-2,-,ASRLAAARGLGQPQH
TRBJ1-1,TRBV7-8,-,ASSLKVYGDGAF
TRBJ2-1,TRBV5-6,-,ASSFSGGGYEQF
TRBJ1-2,TRBV7-2,-,ASSGDRLYGYT
TRBJ2-5,TRBV27,-,ASSPHSGRAGGTQY
TRBJ1-2,TRBV6-1,many,ASSGSTGGKGSYGYT
TRBJ1-5,TRBV4-1,-,ASSQEGGTGYSNQPQH
TRBJ1-1,TRBV7-8,-,ASRDRGDTEAF
TRBJ1-5,TRBV6-6,-,ASSGQGAAQPQH
TRBJ1-4,TRBV28,-,ASSSLKDVEKLF
TRBJ2-7,TRBV2,-,ASRARTGGGSYEQY
TRBJ1-4,TRBV9,once,ASSVDEAVGEKLF
TRBJ2-5,TRBV5-4,-,ASSSSLKGLADPRGTQY
TRBJ2-3,TRBV5-1,-,ASSPNRGDTQY
TRBJ1-1,TRBV10-3,few,AISEEVPNTEAF
TRBJ1-5,TRBV5-8,-,ASSDGTAVGNQPQH
TRBJ2-3,TRBV7-2,-,ASSQRVGTDTQY
TRBJ2-3,TRBV2,-,ASSDRFSTDTQY
TRBJ2-4,TRBV23-1,-,ASSQGGTRPNIQY
TRBJ1-3,TRBV7-2,-,ASSLTGNSGNTIY
TRBJ1-2,TRBV19,-,ASQNRDIYGYT
TRBJ2-5,TRBV6-2/TRBV6-3,-,ASSNSLQETQY
TRBJ2-2,TRBV11-3,-,ASLIRENTGELF
TRBJ2-7,TRBV11-2,-,ASSFISSAGEQY
TRBJ2-7,TRBV13,-,ASSKDRDYEQY
TRBJ1-3,TRBV9,-,ASSRDSSSGNTIY
TRBJ2-7,TRBV7-6,-,ASSLGGTDEQY
TRBJ1-2,TRBV5-5,-,ASSLEGRNYGYT
TRBJ2-1,TRBV11-2,few,ASSQIGQGARYNEQF
TRBJ2-5,TRBV3-1/TRBV3-2,once,ASRNSQETQY
TRBJ2-7,TRBV2,-,ASSMEAGTTYEQY
TRBJ2-3,TRBV20-1,-,SATEGISTDTQY
TRBJ1-4,TRBV6-5,-,ASRRDNMGEKLF
TRBJ1-5,TRBV7-2,-,ASSLGTGPNQPQH
TRBJ1-1,TRBV28,once,ASETTGNTEAF
TRBJ2-5,TRBV6-2/TRBV6-3,-,ASSYPSGTETQY
TRBJ2-1,TRBV7-6,-,ASSFRLAGGNEQF
TRBJ1-2,TRBV6-5,-,ASSSPLKGYT
TRBJ2-2,TRBV28,-,ASSFWGLNTGELF